Listed below are T cell receptor beta chains from one sample, sequenced in a study of cytomegalovirus exposure and HLA in healthy donors. Only in-frame clones appear in the TCRdb table, and some are missing; sequencing was by immunoSEQ multiplex PCR. In the table there are 99,000 or so clones, roughly nine tenths of which are singletons. The sequenced sample consisted of PBMCs. The receptors were gathered from a young woman in good health and CMV-seropositive. Each CDR3 is given with its conserved first and last residue. Fields, in order: V gene, D gene, J gene, clone size, CDR3 DNA, CDR3 protein. The D gene is left open where the match is weak. Clone size is not always given. Where it is, it says once, few, many or a class for expanded clones.

v_call: TRBV6-6
d_call: -
j_call: TRBJ2-3
clone_size: once
cdr3_nt: TGTGCCAGCAGTTACCCGCCCGGAGATACGCAGTATTTT
cdr3_aa: CASSYPPGDTQYF

v_call: TRBV27
d_call: -
j_call: TRBJ1-5
clone_size: -
cdr3_nt: TGTGCCAGCAGCGCCACAGGGATCGGTCAGCCCCAGCATTTT
cdr3_aa: CASSATGIGQPQHF

v_call: TRBV29-1
d_call: -
j_call: TRBJ1-4
clone_size: -
cdr3_nt: TGCAGCGTTGTCCCTCTCGGAACAGGTCCTGAAAAACTGTTTTTT
cdr3_aa: CSVVPLGTGPEKLFF

v_call: TRBV12-5
d_call: TRBD2
j_call: TRBJ2-7
clone_size: -
cdr3_nt: TGTGCTAGTGGCCCGGGGGGACTAGCGGGGCGCTACGAGCAGTACTTC
cdr3_aa: CASGPGGLAGRYEQYF

v_call: TRBV28
d_call: -
j_call: TRBJ2-2
clone_size: -
cdr3_nt: TGTGCCAGCAGTTTTATAATTGGGACACCGAACACCGGGGAGCTGTTTTTT
cdr3_aa: CASSFIIGTPNTGELFF

v_call: TRBV19
d_call: -
j_call: TRBJ1-5
clone_size: -
cdr3_nt: TGTGCCAGTAGTCCATCTTTAACTGGGACCCTATCAGGGGAGGGAAGCAATCAGCCCCAGCATTTT
cdr3_aa: CASSPSLTGTLSGEGSNQPQHF

v_call: TRBV27
d_call: -
j_call: TRBJ1-5
clone_size: few
cdr3_nt: TGTGCCAGCCCTTACAGGGGCAATCAGCCCCAGCATTTT
cdr3_aa: CASPYRGNQPQHF

v_call: TRBV5-4
d_call: TRBD1
j_call: TRBJ1-4
clone_size: few
cdr3_nt: TGTGCCACGCACCGGGACAGCGAAGAAAAACTGTTTTTT
cdr3_aa: CATHRDSEEKLFF

v_call: TRBV6-5
d_call: -
j_call: TRBJ1-2
clone_size: -
cdr3_nt: TGTGCCAGCAGTATGGGCGGACTTTTGAACTATGGCTACACCTTC
cdr3_aa: CASSMGGLLNYGYTF

v_call: TRBV6-4
d_call: TRBD1
j_call: TRBJ1-2
clone_size: once
cdr3_nt: TGTGCCAGCAGTGACAGGGGGACAGCCGATGGCTACACCTTC
cdr3_aa: CASSDRGTADGYTF

v_call: TRBV29-1
d_call: TRBD2
j_call: TRBJ2-5
clone_size: -
cdr3_nt: TGCAGCGTTGAAGATGGGACTAGCGCGGAGACCCAGTACTTC
cdr3_aa: CSVEDGTSAETQYF

v_call: TRBV6-1
d_call: TRBD2
j_call: TRBJ2-7
clone_size: -
cdr3_nt: TGTGCCAGCGAACCGGGACTAGAGTTCGAGCAGTACTTC
cdr3_aa: CASEPGLEFEQYF

v_call: TRBV9
d_call: TRBD1
j_call: TRBJ2-1
clone_size: -
cdr3_nt: TGTGCCAGCAGCGATCGACAGGGGGCTTTCGACAATGAGCAGTTCTTC
cdr3_aa: CASSDRQGAFDNEQFF

v_call: TRBV13
d_call: -
j_call: TRBJ1-1
clone_size: -
cdr3_nt: TGTGCCAGCAGCTTAGATGGGATTAGAGGAGGGAACACTGAAGCTTTCTTT
cdr3_aa: CASSLDGIRGGNTEAFF

v_call: TRBV11-3
d_call: -
j_call: TRBJ2-2
clone_size: -
cdr3_nt: TGTGCCAGCAGCTTAAAATCTATTTTCACCGGGGAGCTGTTTTTT
cdr3_aa: CASSLKSIFTGELFF

v_call: TRBV9
d_call: -
j_call: TRBJ2-2
clone_size: once
cdr3_nt: TGTGCCAGCAGCGTAGCGATAGACACCGGGGAGCTGTTTTTT
cdr3_aa: CASSVAIDTGELFF

v_call: TRBV28
d_call: -
j_call: TRBJ1-5
clone_size: once
cdr3_nt: TGTGCCAGCAGTTTAGGCAGACTTGGATCCAATCAGCCCCAGCATTTT
cdr3_aa: CASSLGRLGSNQPQHF

v_call: TRBV4-2
d_call: -
j_call: TRBJ1-2
clone_size: -
cdr3_nt: TGTGCCAGCAGCCAATGGACTCATTCCGGCCCAGGGGACTATGGCTACACCTTC
cdr3_aa: CASSQWTHSGPGDYGYTF

v_call: TRBV28
d_call: TRBD1
j_call: TRBJ2-4
clone_size: -
cdr3_nt: TGTGCCAGCAGGGGGACAGGGCTAGCCAAAAACATTCAGTACTTC
cdr3_aa: CASRGTGLAKNIQYF

v_call: TRBV7-6
d_call: TRBD1
j_call: TRBJ1-4
clone_size: -
cdr3_nt: TGTGCCAGCAGCCCTGGGACAGGCCACCTCCTCGGGGAAAAACTGTTTTTT
cdr3_aa: CASSPGTGHLLGEKLFF

v_call: TRBV2
d_call: TRBD1
j_call: TRBJ1-1
clone_size: -
cdr3_nt: TGTGCCGGTCAGGGGGCCCCCGGTGCAGCTTTCTTT
cdr3_aa: CAGQGAPGAAFF

v_call: TRBV28
d_call: -
j_call: TRBJ2-5
clone_size: -
cdr3_nt: TGTGCCAGCACCTCCCCCAGGGAATTCGGGGAGACCCAGTACTTC
cdr3_aa: CASTSPREFGETQYF

v_call: TRBV14
d_call: TRBD1
j_call: TRBJ2-7
clone_size: -
cdr3_nt: TGTGCCAGCAGCCCGGGACAGGGACACTTCTACGAGCAGTACTTC
cdr3_aa: CASSPGQGHFYEQYF

v_call: TRBV6-5
d_call: TRBD1
j_call: TRBJ1-1
clone_size: -
cdr3_nt: TGTGCCAGCAGTCGACAGGGGGATGTAGGAACTGAAGCTTTCTTT
cdr3_aa: CASSRQGDVGTEAFF

v_call: TRBV27
d_call: -
j_call: TRBJ1-2
clone_size: -
cdr3_nt: TGTGCCAGCAGTTTTACGAGGGGGTATGGCTACACCTTC
cdr3_aa: CASSFTRGYGYTF

v_call: TRBV28
d_call: -
j_call: TRBJ1-1
clone_size: -
cdr3_nt: TGTGCCAGCAGTCCGGGACTGATTTCTGAAGCTTTCTTT
cdr3_aa: CASSPGLISEAFF

v_call: TRBV27
d_call: TRBD1
j_call: TRBJ2-7
clone_size: -
cdr3_nt: TGTGCCAGCAGTTGGACAGGGGAATCCTACGAGCAGTACTTC
cdr3_aa: CASSWTGESYEQYF

v_call: TRBV5-1
d_call: TRBD2
j_call: TRBJ2-1
clone_size: -
cdr3_nt: TGCGCCAGCACCGCCGCGGGGGGCTCCTACAATGAGCAGTTCTTC
cdr3_aa: CASTAAGGSYNEQFF

v_call: TRBV7-8
d_call: TRBD1
j_call: TRBJ2-3
clone_size: -
cdr3_nt: TGTGCCAGCACCACATTCCAGGGGGCGCAGCAAGCAGATACGCAGTATTTT
cdr3_aa: CASTTFQGAQQADTQYF

v_call: TRBV5-4
d_call: TRBD2
j_call: TRBJ2-2
clone_size: -
cdr3_nt: TGTGCCAGCAGCTTGTTTGCGGGGGTGATCACCGGGGAGCTGTTTTTT
cdr3_aa: CASSLFAGVITGELFF

v_call: TRBV28
d_call: -
j_call: TRBJ1-2
clone_size: -
cdr3_nt: TGTGCCAGCAGTTCCGGGGCGCGGGGGGGAGGTTATGGCTACACCTTC
cdr3_aa: CASSSGARGGGYGYTF